The 22 T cell receptor beta chains presented below share a single source sample, sequenced in a study of blood T cell repertoires in COVID-19. Some clones are missing from TCRdb's copy, which holds only in-frame ones; the method was immunoSEQ multiplex PCR. The sample lists about 380,000 clones; 85% were seen once. Sequenced material: peripheral blood. The receptors come from a woman in her late teens or twenties with acute or convalescent COVID-19.

The chain combines TRBV2 with TRBJ1-2; D gene uncertain. The CDR3 sequence is 12 residues long. Germline V CDR1 and CDR2: SNHLY, FYNNEI. V was shortened by 3 bases and J by 5 bases, with 7 bases between the two germline ends. Here the CDR3 reads CASSEGRYGYTF. In DNA form, the CDR3 reads TGTGCCAGCAGTGAGGGGAGGTATGGCTACACCTTC.

This chain connects TRBV28 to TRBJ2-1; D gene unclear. This CDR3 has 14 amino acids. The V end was cut by 1 base, the J end by 7 bases, with 11 bases between. Per the germline V gene, CDR1 is MDHEN and CDR2 is SYDVKM. The CDR3 is CASSLFPGTNEQFF. The CDR3 DNA is TGTGCCAGCAGTTTATTTCCGGGTACGAATGAGCAGTTCTTC.

V is TRBV6-6 and J is TRBJ1-4; D is uncertain. The CDR3 has 15 amino acids. V was trimmed by 6 bases and J by 8 bases, leaving 19 bases between them. CDR1 is MNHNY, CDR2 SVGAGI, per germline (reference sequence). DNA for the CDR3: TGTGCCAGCAGCCCCGATGGAGGAGGTGGAGAAAAACTGTTTTTT. Translation: CASSPDGGGGEKLFF.

This chain links TRBV30 with TRBJ1-2, with D maybe TRBD1 (5 bases). Germline CDR1 reads GTSNPN; CDR2 reads SVGIG (reference sequence). The CDR3 sequence is 13 residues long. Trimming stripped 5 bases from V and 3 bases from J, with 13 bases between. The CDR3 bases are TGTGCCTGGGAGACAGTTTGGGACTATGGCTACACCTTC. It yields the protein CAWETVWDYGYTF.

This sequence joins TRBV6-5 and TRBJ2-6; TRBD1 is a possible D gene (6 bases). The CDR3 runs to 13 residues. V lost 10 bases, J lost 4 bases, and 11 bases lay in between. Per the germline V gene, CDR1 is MNHEY and CDR2 is SVGAGI. The CDR3 sequence is CATRGAGANVLTF. As DNA, the CDR3 is TGTGCCACCAGGGGAGCCGGGGCCAACGTCCTGACTTTC.

This chain uses TRBV7-3 with TRBJ1-1, with 7 bases identical to TRBD1. CDR1 is SGHTA and CDR2 is FQGTGA in the germline V gene. CDR3 length: 13 residues. Unmatched junction bases numbered 2, after V lost 5 bases and J lost 2 bases. The CDR3 here is CASSRTGNTEAFF. The CDR3 nucleotides read TGTGCCAGCAGCCGGACAGGTAACACTGAAGCTTTCTTT.

J is TRBJ2-1 and V is TRBV7-9; 8 nucleotides agree with TRBD2. V lost 6 bases, J lost 2 bases, and 6 bases stayed unmatched. Germline V gene lookup returns CDR1 SEHNR and CDR2 FQNEAQ (reference sequence). The CDR3 totals 15 residues. This CDR3 is CASRPGLEAYNEQFF. The CDR3 DNA reads TGTGCCAGCAGGCCGGGACTAGAGGCCTACAATGAGCAGTTCTTC. Drawing the rest from reference TRBV7-9 and TRBJ2-1, the complete variable domain is DTGVSQNPRHKITKRGQNVTFRCDPISEHNRLYWYRQTLGQGPEFLTYFQNEAQLEKSRLLSDRFSAERPKGSFSTLEIQRTEQGDSAMYLCASRPGLEAYNEQFFGPGTRLTVL.

The J gene is TRBJ1-3, the V gene TRBV4-1, with TRBD1 identical over 8 bases. This CDR3 has 15 amino acids. CDR1 and CDR2 from the germline V gene are MGHRA and YSYEKL. V shed 5 bases and J 3 bases; nucleotides not matched to a gene: 6. CDR3 residues: CASSGRTGYGNTIYF. CDR3 sequence (DNA): TGCGCCAGCAGCGGACGGACAGGGTATGGAAACACCATATATTTT.

This chain joins TRBV7-8 and TRBJ2-3, with D possibly TRBD2 on 7 matching bases. The CDR3 contains 16 residues. V lost 1 base, J lost 6 bases, and 17 bases lay in between. Germline CDR1 is SGHVS and CDR2 is FQNEAQ. The CDR3 DNA reads as TGTGCCAGCAGCTTAGAAGGGGGGACTATGAGGGATACGCAGTATTTT. Amino acid sequence: CASSLEGGTMRDTQYF.

The chain employs TRBV4-2 and TRBJ1-2; 8 bases agree with TRBD1. J gave up 6 bases and V 3 bases, and 6 bases lay outside the gene matches. Germline loops: CDR1 LGHNA, CDR2 YNFKEQ. The CDR3 has 14 residues. The CDR3 is CASSQKGQANGYTF. Written as DNA, the CDR3 is TGTGCCAGCAGCCAGAAGGGACAGGCCAATGGCTACACCTTC.

CDR3: CASSYQGAAEQYF. The DNA for the CDR3 is TGTGCCAGCAGTTATCAGGGGGCGGCCGAGCAGTACTTC. The chain couples TRBV28 to TRBJ2-7; 8 bases are shared with TRBD1. The V gene's germline CDR1 is MDHEN and CDR2 SYDVKM. V was pared by 4 bases and J by 6 bases, with 5 bases of the junction left unmatched. The CDR3 is 13 residues long.

The chain joins TRBV5-4 to TRBJ1-1, with 9 positions matching TRBD1. CDR3 length equals 14 residues. The V gene's germline CDR1 is SGHNT and CDR2 YYREEE (reference sequence). V lost 0 bases and J lost 3; bases outside the gene matches: 0. The CDR3 spells CASSLDRGHTEAFF. The CDR3 coding sequence is TGTGCCAGCAGCTTGGACAGGGGGCACACTGAAGCTTTCTTT.

The chain couples TRBV7-6 to TRBJ2-7; tentatively, D is TRBD2 (5 bases). The CDR3 is made up of 13 amino acids. Trimming cost V 5 bases and J 9 bases, with 17 bases left between them. CDR1 and CDR2 from the germline V gene are SGHVS and FNYEAQ. CDR3 residues: CASSQNIEGRQYF. Here the CDR3 DNA reads TGTGCCAGCAGCCAAAATATAGAAGGGAGGCAGTACTTC.

The chain uses TRBV6-1 and TRBJ2-5; perhaps TRBD2 as D (7 bases). Trimming took off 1 base at V and 3 bases at J, with 21 bases between the two ends. Germline-derived CDR1 and CDR2 are MNHNS and SASEGT. The CDR3 runs to 18 residues. DNA for the CDR3: TGTGCCAGCAGTGAAGTAAGAAAGACTTGGGGGGGCAAAGAGACCCAGTACTTC. Residues: CASSEVRKTWGGKETQYF.

The V call is TRBV7-2, the J call TRBJ1-1; D is possibly TRBD1 (5 bases). V lost 3 bases to trimming and J lost 4 bases, with 12 bases between them. Germline V lookup: CDR1 SGHTA, CDR2 FQGNSA. The CDR3 runs to 14 residues. CDR3 in DNA: TGTGCCAGCAGCTTGGGCAGGGCAAGCACTGAAGCTTTCTTT. Protein product: CASSLGRASTEAFF.

V is TRBV5-1 and J is TRBJ2-1; TRBD2 agrees at 14 bases. This CDR3 comprises 16 residues. Germline lookup yields CDR1 SGHRS and CDR2 YFSETQ. Losses at the gene ends were 2 bases for V and 7 bases for J; bases not matched to a gene: 5. The CDR3 reads CASSFGLAGGWNEQFF. CDR3 sequence (DNA): TGCGCCAGCAGCTTCGGACTAGCGGGAGGTTGGAATGAGCAGTTCTTC.

The genes are TRBV19 and TRBJ1-2, with D perhaps TRBD1 (6 bases). This CDR3 has 15 residues. Deletions cut 2 bases from V and 0 bases from J, with 10 bases between. Germline CDR1 is LNHDA and CDR2 is SQIVND (reference sequence). The chain's CDR3 is CASSIRGAPNYGYTF. CDR3 nucleotide sequence: TGTGCCAGTAGTATACGGGGGGCTCCTAACTATGGCTACACCTTC.

The chain recombines TRBV12-3 or TRBV12-4 with TRBJ2-3; D is unclear. CDR3 length equals 11 residues. V was trimmed by 6 bases and J by 2 bases, leaving 3 bases between them. CDR3 protein: CASSYTDTQYF. The CDR3 bases are TGTGCCAGCAGCTACACAGATACGCAGTATTTT.

This chain joins TRBV3-1 (or the pseudogene TRBV3-2) and TRBJ1-4, with 8 bases matching TRBD1. V lost 4 bases to trimming and J lost 4 bases; unmatched junction nucleotides: 2. Per the germline V gene, CDR1 is LGHDT and CDR2 is YNNKEL (reference sequence). The CDR3 sequence is 14 residues long. Here the CDR3 DNA reads TGTGCCAGCAGCCCGACAGGGGTTAATGAAAAACTGTTTTTT. Amino acids: CASSPTGVNEKLFF.

This clone was picked up many times. The rearrangement links TRBV5-5 to TRBJ2-7, with 8 positions matching TRBD1. The CDR3 runs 16 residues. Germline lookup yields CDR1 SGHKS and CDR2 YYEKEE (reference sequence). V shed 1 base and J 3 bases; nucleotides not matched to a gene: 9. The CDR3 DNA reads as TGTGCCAGCAGCTTGATTCAGGGTACAGGGGGCTACGAGCAGTACTTC. Translating gives CASSLIQGTGGYEQYF.

The chain recombines TRBV28 with TRBJ1-1; 7 bases are a match to TRBD1. Germline values: CDR1 MDHEN, CDR2 SYDVKM. V shed 5 bases and J 0 bases; nucleotides not matched to a gene: 6. This CDR3 is built from 15 residues. In DNA form, the CDR3 reads TGTGCCAGCAGTCCCTCAGACAGGGTGAACACTGAAGCTTTCTTT. Amino acids: CASSPSDRVNTEAFF.

This clone was seen once. V gene TRBV7-9 combines with J gene TRBJ2-7; 9 nucleotides match TRBD1. The CDR3 runs 14 residues. CDR1 is SEHNR and CDR2 is FQNEAQ in the germline V gene (reference sequence). Trimming took 5 bases from V and 6 from J; bases not matched to a gene: 8. The CDR3 DNA is TGTGCCAGCAGCCTCCGGGACAGGGAGGGCGAGCAGTACTTC. Its protein is CASSLRDREGEQYF.